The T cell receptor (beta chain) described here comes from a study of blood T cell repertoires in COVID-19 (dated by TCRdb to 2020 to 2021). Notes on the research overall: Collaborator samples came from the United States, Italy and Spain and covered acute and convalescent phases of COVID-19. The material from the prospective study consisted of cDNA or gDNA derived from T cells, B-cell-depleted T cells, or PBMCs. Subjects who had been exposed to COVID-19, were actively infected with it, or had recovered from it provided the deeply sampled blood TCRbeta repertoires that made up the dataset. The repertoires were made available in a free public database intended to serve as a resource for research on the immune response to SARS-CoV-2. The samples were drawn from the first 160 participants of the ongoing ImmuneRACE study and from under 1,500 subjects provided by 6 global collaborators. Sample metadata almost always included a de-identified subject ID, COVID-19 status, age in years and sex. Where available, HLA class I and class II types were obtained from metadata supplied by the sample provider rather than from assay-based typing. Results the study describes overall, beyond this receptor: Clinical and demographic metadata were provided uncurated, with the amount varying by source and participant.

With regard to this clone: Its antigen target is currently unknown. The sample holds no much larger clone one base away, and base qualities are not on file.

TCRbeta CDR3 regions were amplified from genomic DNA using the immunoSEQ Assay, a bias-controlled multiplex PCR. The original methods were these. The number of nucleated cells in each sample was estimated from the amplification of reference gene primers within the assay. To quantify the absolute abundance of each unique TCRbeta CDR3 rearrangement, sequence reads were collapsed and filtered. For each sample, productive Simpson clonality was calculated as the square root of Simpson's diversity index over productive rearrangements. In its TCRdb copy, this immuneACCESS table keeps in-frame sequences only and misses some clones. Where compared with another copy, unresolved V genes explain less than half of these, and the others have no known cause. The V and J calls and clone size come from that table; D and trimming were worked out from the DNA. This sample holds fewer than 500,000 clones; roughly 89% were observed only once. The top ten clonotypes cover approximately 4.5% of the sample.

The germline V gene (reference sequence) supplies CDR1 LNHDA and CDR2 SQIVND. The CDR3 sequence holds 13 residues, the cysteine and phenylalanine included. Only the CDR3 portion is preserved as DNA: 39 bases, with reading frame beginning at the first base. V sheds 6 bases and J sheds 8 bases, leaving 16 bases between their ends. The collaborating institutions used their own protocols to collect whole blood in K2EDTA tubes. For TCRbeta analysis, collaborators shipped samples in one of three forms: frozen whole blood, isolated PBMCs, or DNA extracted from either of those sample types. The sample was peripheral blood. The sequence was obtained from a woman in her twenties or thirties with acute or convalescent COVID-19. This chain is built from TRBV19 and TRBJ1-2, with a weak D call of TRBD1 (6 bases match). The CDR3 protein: CASRESGGGGYTF. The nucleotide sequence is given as TGTGCCAGTAGGGAAAGTGGGGGCGGAGGCTACACCTTC.